The T cell receptor (beta chain) under discussion was sequenced for a study of blood T cell repertoires in COVID-19. For the study at large: Sample material is recorded as cDNA or gDNA derived from T cells, B-cell-depleted T cells, or PBMCs.

This clone is a singleton in its sample. In the study's own analysis: Amplification of reference gene primers provided the estimated nucleated cell counts. Measured with immunoSEQ multiplex PCR; TCRdb has only the in-frame clones, and not every one. V, J and clone size reflect that table, while D and trimming were determined from the DNA. Among 25,000 to 35,000 clones, 65% to 85% were seen once, and the ten largest hold 15% to 20%. Trimming cost V 4 bases and J 8 bases; bases outside gene matches: 8. CDR1 and CDR2 (germline): SNHLY, FYNNEI. The CDR3 has 14 amino acids. V and J are TRBV2 and TRBJ1-2, with TRBD1 matching 9 bases. The TCR comes from a woman aged 60-75 years with acute or convalescent COVID-19. The sample was peripheral blood. CDR3 sequence reads: CASSAGTGILGYTF. The CDR3 region has the DNA TGTGCCAGCAGTGCCGGGACAGGGATTTTGGGCTACACCTTC.